This TCR beta chain was found in a study of regulatory T cells in long-lasting Graves disease (dated by TCRdb to the early 2020s). For context, the study as a whole: Antithyroid drugs had been taken for less than 3 months by newly diagnosed Graves' disease patients. Peripheral blood TCR sequencing and RNA sequencing compared persistent Graves' disease patients with newly diagnosed Graves' disease patients. The study took place in China and was registered as a clinical trial. A total of roughly 35 samples underwent TCR sequencing: about 13 from persistent and roughly 20 from newly diagnosed Graves' disease patients. The full study reports these points: More public clonotypes were shared among persistent patients (approximately 3,000) than among newly diagnosed patients (roughly 1,000). Sequencing and analysis were limited to the TCR beta chain. Preferential use of TRBV28, TRBJ1-2 and TRBJ2-5 was observed in persistent disease, whereas TRBV20-1 and TRBJ2-1 were favored in newly diagnosed disease. Only peripheral blood was studied, because thyroid tissue, the primary lesion, was inaccessible. The small sample size was acknowledged by the authors as a limitation that may reduce accuracy. Compared with newly diagnosed patients, persistent Graves' disease patients had lower TCR Shannon entropy and fewer highly expanded clones, which suggests clonal expansion.

Library preparation used multiplex PCR. TCRdb shows the sequencer as Illumina HiSeq 4000. CDR3 regions were amplified by Arm-PCR with iRepertoire HTBI primers to construct TCR beta libraries. Before sequencing, the PCR products went through gel purification. Per the authors' processing: Gene usage analysis of CDR3 amino acid clonotypes relied on the roughly 64 TRBV and more than twelve TRBJ segments identified across samples. COPE and FqMerger were used to merge the filtered high-quality paired reads into contigs. Contigs were aligned with BLAST to IMGT TRBV, TRBD and TRBJ reference genes, and CDR3 was defined per IMGT. Any clonotype with a frequency above 0.1% was classified as a highly expanded clone. Repertoire diversity was measured by Shannon entropy, and V-J evenness by the Gini coefficient. A clonotype was considered public if more than one individual shared it. The public reads were run again by TCRdb, first through fastp at Q25 and then through MiXCR, and only productive beta chains were kept. Each entry merges the rows of one CDR3 protein and shows their most common DNA and genes. The V and J calls reflect TCRdb's pipeline rather than the authors' work. This sample lists roughly 500,000 distinct CDR3 sequences; around 13% were detected once. The ten most abundant clones make up 8.9% of the sample.

Including cysteine and phenylalanine, the CDR3 has 13 amino acids. Left in the record is the CDR3 DNA by itself, 39 bases read in frame from the first base. CDR1 and CDR2 were assigned from the germline V gene (reference sequence) as GTSNPN and SVGIG. Trimming takes 2 bases from V and 5 bases from J, and the germline ends sit 10 bases apart. This clonotype was found many times. Its antigen is still unknown. No much larger clonotype is one base removed from it; base qualities were not supplied. The time point label, as the study defines it: newly diagnosed GD, antithyroid drugs for less than 3 months. For both TCR sequencing and RNA sequencing, RNA was extracted from PBMCs using TRIzol. Graves' disease was diagnosed according to American Thyroid Association guidelines. Patients were recruited from an endocrinology department in Xi'an, China. From each patient, about 9.7 milliliters of peripheral blood was collected into an EDTA anticoagulant tube. Ficoll Paque Plus density gradient separation was used to isolate PBMCs, and no further T cell sorting was done. RNA quality was checked with an Agilent 2100 Bioanalyzer and agarose gel, and concentration with a NanoDrop 2000.

The sample was also linked to a second study, of T cells in Graves' hyperthyroidism and ophthalmopathy. Drawing on the second study: Stable Graves' hyperthyroidism was defined as no progression to ophthalmopathy during 18 months of follow-up. Hyperthyroidism patients were newly diagnosed, had a disease duration of under 2 months, and were aged 18 to 65 years. Any patient with an uncontrolled infection, another autoimmune disease, pregnancy or lactation was excluded. Clinical symptoms, serum thyroxine and TRAb, thyroid ultrasound, and orbital computed tomography formed the basis for the diagnoses. A first-round RT-PCR of the TCR CDR3 used the HTBI primer set with the Qiagen OneStep RT-PCR kit. Blood samples also contained most of the expanded thyroid clonotypes (frequency above 0.001), which suggests that blood repertoires may reflect thyroid immune responses. In cross-validation, a model built on a 13 V-J signature told ophthalmopathy apart from stable hyperthyroidism with approximately 91% sensitivity and about 81% specificity, and in testing the same model reached 80%/75%. In validation, the model predicted progression to ophthalmopathy a median of 6.5 months before onset, with over 55% sensitivity and roughly 72% specificity. A discovery cohort of about 96 patients, 43 with Graves' ophthalmopathy and 55 to 60 with stable Graves' hyperthyroidism, was used to find distinguishing TCR V-J signatures. Whether ophthalmopathy could be predicted prospectively was tested in an independent validation cohort made up of about 20 hyperthyroidism patients plus 17 patients who later progressed to ophthalmopathy. The 95 to 100 discovery patients were randomly divided into training and test sets at a 7:3 ratio. Thyroid tissue and blood T-cell repertoires from six or seven Graves' hyperthyroidism patients were also compared in the study. After blood sampling, hyperthyroidism patients were treated with methimazole at a starting dose of 30 mg daily, and ophthalmopathy patients were treated with high-dose intravenous methylprednisolone. The libraries were constructed in a second round of multiplex PCR and then size-selected and purified. Paired-end sequencing of the libraries was performed with 100 bp reads on an Illumina HiSeq2000. SOAPnuke was used to process the raw data, with reads discarded if the reads contained adapters or uncalled bases, had a mean Phred below 15, or lacked an exact constant-primer or identifier match. High-quality paired reads were merged with COPE v1.2.5, and unique nucleotide sequences were defined as clonotypes. MiTCR v1.1 was used to align the clonotypes against IMGT TRBV, TRBD and TRBJ reference segments. Analysis was restricted to V-J combinations with a frequency above 0.0001, which covered 99.2% of repertoires. The TCS score was defined as F50 (clonal expansion) divided by E x V (chaos), with BLOSUM62-based TCRdist calculated between CDR3 peptides within each V-J. Welch's t-statistics and random forest reduced fewer than 550 V-J features to 13, which were used in a naive Bayes classifier (R e1071). No statistical method was used to set the sample size in advance, and investigators knew the group allocation. The paper reports TCR Vbeta CDR3 sequencing of more than 120 peripheral blood samples: around 41 ophthalmopathy, fewer than 85 hyperthyroidism and some 17 progressor patients.

The TCR was taken from a woman younger than 45 with Graves disease. Donor details come from another sample of the same person, matched by shared clones. The chain is assembled from TRBV30 and TRBJ1-5; no D gene is confidently identified. The sequences come from peripheral blood mononuclear cells (PBMCs), collected at new diagnosis, from a patient treated with antithyroid drugs. The DNA is TGTGCCTGGAGTCTGGAATGGGATCAGCCCCAGCATTTT. It specifies CAWSLEWDQPQHF.